Sequencing of this T cell receptor (beta chain) was carried out in a study of blood T cell repertoires in COVID-19. Deletions cut 1 base from V and 3 bases from J, with 19 bases between. CDR1 and CDR2 from the germline V gene are SNHLY and FYNNEI. This CDR3 has 18 residues. Participants spanned ages about 18 to 95 years and resided in 20 to 25 US areas. Recovery among Cohort 3 donors was established by two negative PCRs, clearance, or symptom resolution. The data were produced by immunoSEQ multiplex PCR, yet TCRdb's version contains in-frame clones alone and is incomplete. Here the sample spans 200,000 to 250,000 clones, around 90% being singletons.

The chain combines TRBV2 with TRBJ1-5; tentatively, D is TRBD1 (6 bases). The receptor was isolated from a young man who had recovered from COVID-19. Sequencing used PBMCs or T cells enriched from blood (not recorded which). CDR3 residues: CASSEDYPGRGVNQPQHF. CDR3 bases: TGTGCCAGCAGTGAAGACTATCCAGGCAGGGGTGTCAATCAGCCCCAGCATTTT. The full variable domain, its missing parts supplied by reference TRBV2 and TRBJ1-5, is EPEVTQTPSHQVTQMGQEVILRCVPISNHLYFYWYRQILGQKVEFLVSFYNNEISEKSEIFDDQFSVERPDGSNFTLKIRSTKLEDSAMYFCASSEDYPGRGVNQPQHFGDGTRLSIL.